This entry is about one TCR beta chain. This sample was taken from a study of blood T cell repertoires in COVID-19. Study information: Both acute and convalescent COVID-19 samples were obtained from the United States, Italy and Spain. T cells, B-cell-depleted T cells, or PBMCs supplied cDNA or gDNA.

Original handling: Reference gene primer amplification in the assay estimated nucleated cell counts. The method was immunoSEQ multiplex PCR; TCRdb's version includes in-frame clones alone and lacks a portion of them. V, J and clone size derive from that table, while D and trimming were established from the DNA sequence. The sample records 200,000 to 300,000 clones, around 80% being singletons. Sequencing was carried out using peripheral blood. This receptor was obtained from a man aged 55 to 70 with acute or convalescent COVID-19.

CDR3 in amino acids: CATRKDRTYEQYF. Here the CDR3 DNA reads TGTGCCACACGAAAAGACAGGACCTACGAGCAGTACTTC. The J gene is TRBJ2-7, the V gene TRBV19, with D possibly matching TRBD1 (6 bases). V was trimmed by 10 bases and J by 2 bases, leaving 15 bases between them. The CDR3 consists of 13 residues. Germline values: CDR1 LNHDA, CDR2 SQIVND (reference sequence).